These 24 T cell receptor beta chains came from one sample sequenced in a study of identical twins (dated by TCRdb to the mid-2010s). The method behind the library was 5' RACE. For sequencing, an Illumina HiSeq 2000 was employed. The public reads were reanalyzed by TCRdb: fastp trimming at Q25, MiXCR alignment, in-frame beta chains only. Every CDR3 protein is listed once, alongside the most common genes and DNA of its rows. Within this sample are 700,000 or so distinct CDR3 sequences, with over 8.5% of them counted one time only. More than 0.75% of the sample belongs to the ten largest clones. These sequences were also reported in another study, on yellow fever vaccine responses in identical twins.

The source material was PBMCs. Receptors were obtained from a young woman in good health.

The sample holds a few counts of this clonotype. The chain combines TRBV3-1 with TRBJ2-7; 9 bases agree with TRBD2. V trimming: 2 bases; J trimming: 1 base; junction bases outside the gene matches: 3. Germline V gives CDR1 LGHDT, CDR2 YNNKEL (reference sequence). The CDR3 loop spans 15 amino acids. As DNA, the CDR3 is TGTGCCAGCAGCCAACCTAGCGGGGAGTCCTACGAGCAGTACTTC. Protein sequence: CASSQPSGESYEQYF.

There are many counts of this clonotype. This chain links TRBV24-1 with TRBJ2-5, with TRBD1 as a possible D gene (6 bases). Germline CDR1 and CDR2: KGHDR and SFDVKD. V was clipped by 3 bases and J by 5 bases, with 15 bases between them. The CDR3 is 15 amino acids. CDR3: CATSDILDSSETQYF. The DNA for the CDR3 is TGTGCCACCAGTGATATCCTGGACAGTTCGGAGACCCAGTACTTC.

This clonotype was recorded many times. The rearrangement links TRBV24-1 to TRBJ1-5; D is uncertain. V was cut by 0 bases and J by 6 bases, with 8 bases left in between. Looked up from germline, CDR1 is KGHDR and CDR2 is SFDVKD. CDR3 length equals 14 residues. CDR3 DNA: TGTGCCACCAGTGATTTGGGGCAAGGTCAGCCCCAGCATTTT. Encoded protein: CATSDLGQGQPQHF.

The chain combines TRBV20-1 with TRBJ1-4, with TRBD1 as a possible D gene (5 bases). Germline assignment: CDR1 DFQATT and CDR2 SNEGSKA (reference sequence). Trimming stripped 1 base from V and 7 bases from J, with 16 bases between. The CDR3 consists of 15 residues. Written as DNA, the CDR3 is TGCAGTGCTAGAGCGCCGGGACCAAGGACTGAAAAACTGTTTTTT. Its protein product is CSARAPGPRTEKLFF.

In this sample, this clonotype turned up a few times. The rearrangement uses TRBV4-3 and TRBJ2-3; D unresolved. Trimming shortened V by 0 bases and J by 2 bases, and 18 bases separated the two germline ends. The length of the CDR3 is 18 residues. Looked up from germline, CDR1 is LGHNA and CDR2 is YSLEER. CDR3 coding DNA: TGCGCCAGCAGCCAAGATCTTACGGGCAGCGCAAACACAGATACGCAGTATTTT. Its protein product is CASSQDLTGSANTDTQYF.

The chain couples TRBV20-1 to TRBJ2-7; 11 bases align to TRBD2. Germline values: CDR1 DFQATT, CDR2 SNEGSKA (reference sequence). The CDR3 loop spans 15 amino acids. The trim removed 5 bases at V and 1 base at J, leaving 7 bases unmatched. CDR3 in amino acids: CSAGSGTSGSYEQYF. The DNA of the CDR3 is TGCAGTGCTGGATCCGGGACTAGCGGATCCTACGAGCAGTACTTC.

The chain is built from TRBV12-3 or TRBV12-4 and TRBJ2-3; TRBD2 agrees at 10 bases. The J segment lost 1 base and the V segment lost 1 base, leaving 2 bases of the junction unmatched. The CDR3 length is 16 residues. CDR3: CASSLGGTSGTDTQYF. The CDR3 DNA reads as TGTGCCAGCAGTTTAGGGGGGACTAGCGGCACAGATACGCAGTATTTT.

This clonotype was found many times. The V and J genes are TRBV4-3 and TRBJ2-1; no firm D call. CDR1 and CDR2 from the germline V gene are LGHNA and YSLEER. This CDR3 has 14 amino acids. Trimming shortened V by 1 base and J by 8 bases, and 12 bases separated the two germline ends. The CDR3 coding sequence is TGCGCCAGCAGCCAAGGGCGAGCGTCTTATGAGCAGTTCTTC. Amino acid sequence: CASSQGRASYEQFF.

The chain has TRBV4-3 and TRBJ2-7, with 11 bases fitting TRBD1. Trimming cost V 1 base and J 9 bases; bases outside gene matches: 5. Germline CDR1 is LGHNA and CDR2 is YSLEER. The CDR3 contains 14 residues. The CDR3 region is CASSQGTGGFRQYF. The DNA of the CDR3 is TGCGCCAGCAGCCAAGGGACAGGGGGCTTTAGGCAGTACTTC.

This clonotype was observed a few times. The CDR3, as DNA: TGCAGTGCTAGACCGGGACAGCGAATGTACGAGCAGTACTTC. This codes for CSARPGQRMYEQYF. V and J are TRBV20-1 and TRBJ2-7; 7 bases match TRBD1. This CDR3 region has 14 residues. Trimming removed 2 bases from V and 4 bases from J; junction bases left unmatched: 8. Germline-derived CDR1 and CDR2 are DFQATT and SNEGSKA (reference sequence).

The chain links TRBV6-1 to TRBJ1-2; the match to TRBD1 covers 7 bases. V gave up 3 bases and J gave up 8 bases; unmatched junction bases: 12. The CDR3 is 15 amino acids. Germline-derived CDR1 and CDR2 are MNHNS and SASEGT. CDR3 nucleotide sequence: TGTGCCAGCAGTGACGGGACAGCTCCAGGCGGGGGCTACACCTTC. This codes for CASSDGTAPGGGYTF.

CDR3 in amino acids: CSARVTFTSSYEQYF. In nucleotides, the CDR3 is TGCAGTGCTAGAGTTACATTTACGAGCTCCTACGAGCAGTACTTC. The chain employs TRBV20-1 and TRBJ2-7, with no clear D. V lost 1 base to trimming and J lost 0 bases, with 13 bases between them. The CDR3 consists of 15 residues. Germline V gene sequence: CDR1 DFQATT, CDR2 SNEGSKA (reference sequence).

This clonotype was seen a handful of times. This CDR3 reads CASSSPSRRTDTQYF. As DNA, the CDR3 is TGTGCCAGCAGCTCCCCAAGCAGACGCACAGATACGCAGTATTTT. This sequence joins TRBV7-2 and TRBJ2-3, with unresolved D. V dropped 4 bases and J dropped 1 base, with 12 bases sitting between them. This CDR3 spans 15 amino acids. Germline V CDR1 and CDR2: SGHTA, FQGNSA.

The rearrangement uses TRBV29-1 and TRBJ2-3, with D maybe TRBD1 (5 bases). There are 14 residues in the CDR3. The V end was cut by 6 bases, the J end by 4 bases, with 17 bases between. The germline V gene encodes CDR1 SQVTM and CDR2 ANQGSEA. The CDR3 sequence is CSVAFRERADTQYF. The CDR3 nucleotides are TGCAGCGTCGCATTCAGGGAAAGGGCAGATACGCAGTATTTT.

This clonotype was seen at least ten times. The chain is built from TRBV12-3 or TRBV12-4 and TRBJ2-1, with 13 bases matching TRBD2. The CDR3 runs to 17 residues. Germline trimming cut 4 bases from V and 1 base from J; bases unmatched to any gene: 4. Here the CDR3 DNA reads TGTGCCAGCAGTTCCCGGACTAGCGGGGGTTCCTACAATGAGCAGTTCTTC. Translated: CASSSRTSGGSYNEQFF.

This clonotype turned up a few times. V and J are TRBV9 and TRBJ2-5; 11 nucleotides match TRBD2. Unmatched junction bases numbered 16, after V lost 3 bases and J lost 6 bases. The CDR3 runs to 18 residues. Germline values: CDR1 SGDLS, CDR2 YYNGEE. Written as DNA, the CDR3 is TGTGCCAGCAGCGATCAACTCGGGACTAGCGGCCGGGCAAAGACCCAGTACTTC. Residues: CASSDQLGTSGRAKTQYF. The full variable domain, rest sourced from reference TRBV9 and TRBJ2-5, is DSGVTQTPKHLITATGQRVTLRCSPRSGDLSVYWYQQSLDQGLQFLIQYYNGEERAKGNILERFSAQQFPDLHSELNLSSLELGDSALYFCASSDQLGTSGRAKTQYFGPGTRLLVL.

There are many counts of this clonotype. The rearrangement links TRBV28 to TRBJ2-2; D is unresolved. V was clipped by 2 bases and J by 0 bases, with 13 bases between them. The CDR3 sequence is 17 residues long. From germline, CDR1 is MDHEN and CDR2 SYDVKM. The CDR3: CASSLRDLRANTGELFF. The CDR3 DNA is TGTGCCAGCAGTTTAAGGGATCTACGGGCGAACACCGGGGAGCTGTTTTTT.

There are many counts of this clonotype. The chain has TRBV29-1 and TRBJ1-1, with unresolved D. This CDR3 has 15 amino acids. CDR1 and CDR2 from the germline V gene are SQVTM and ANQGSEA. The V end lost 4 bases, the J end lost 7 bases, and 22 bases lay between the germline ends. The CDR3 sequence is CSVVSVGPGTDEAFF. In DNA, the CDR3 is TGCAGCGTTGTAAGTGTCGGCCCCGGAACAGATGAAGCTTTCTTT.

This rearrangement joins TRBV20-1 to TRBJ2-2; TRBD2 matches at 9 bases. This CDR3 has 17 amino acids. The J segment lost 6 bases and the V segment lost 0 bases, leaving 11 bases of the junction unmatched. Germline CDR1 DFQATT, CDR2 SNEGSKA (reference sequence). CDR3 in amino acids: CSARDPRAGGPSGELFF. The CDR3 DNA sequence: TGCAGTGCTAGAGATCCCCGGGCGGGGGGGCCATCCGGGGAGCTGTTTTTT.

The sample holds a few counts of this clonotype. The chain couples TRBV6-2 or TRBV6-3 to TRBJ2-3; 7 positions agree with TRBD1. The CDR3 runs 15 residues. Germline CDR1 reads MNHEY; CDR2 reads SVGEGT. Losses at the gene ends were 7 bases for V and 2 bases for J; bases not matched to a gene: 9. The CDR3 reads CASNLGQRFTDTQYF. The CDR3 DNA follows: TGTGCCAGCAACTTGGGACAGAGATTCACAGATACGCAGTATTTT.

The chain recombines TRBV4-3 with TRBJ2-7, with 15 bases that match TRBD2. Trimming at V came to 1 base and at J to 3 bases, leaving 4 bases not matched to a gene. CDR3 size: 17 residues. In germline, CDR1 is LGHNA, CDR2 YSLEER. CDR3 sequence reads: CASSQGGLAGGSYEQYF. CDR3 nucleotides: TGCGCCAGCAGCCAAGGGGGACTAGCGGGAGGAAGCTACGAGCAGTACTTC.

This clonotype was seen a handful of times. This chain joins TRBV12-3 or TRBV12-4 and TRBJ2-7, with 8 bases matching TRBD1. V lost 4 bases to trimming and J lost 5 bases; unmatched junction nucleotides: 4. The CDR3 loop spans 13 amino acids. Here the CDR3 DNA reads TGTGCCAGCAGTTCAGGGGGCTCTAACGAGCAGTACTTC. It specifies CASSSGGSNEQYF.

CDR3 residues: CASSPTPGGTGELFF. CDR3 DNA sequence: TGCGCCAGCAGCCCAACCCCCGGGGGAACCGGGGAGCTGTTTTTT. V is TRBV5-1 and J is TRBJ2-2; tentatively, D is TRBD2 (6 bases). Germline CDR1 and CDR2: SGHRS and YFSETQ. Trimming removed 4 bases at V and 5 bases at J, with 15 bases between. The CDR3 length is 15 residues.

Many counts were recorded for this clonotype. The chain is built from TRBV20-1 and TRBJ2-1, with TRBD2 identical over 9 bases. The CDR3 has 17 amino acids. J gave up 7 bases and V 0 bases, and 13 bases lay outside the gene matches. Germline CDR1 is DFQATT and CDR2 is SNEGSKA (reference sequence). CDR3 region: CSARDDSGSHLQNEQFF. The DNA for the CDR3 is TGCAGTGCTAGAGATGATAGCGGGAGCCACCTACAGAATGAGCAGTTCTTC.